These 18 T cell receptor beta chains came from one sample sequenced in a study of T cell repertoires in cytomegalovirus infection. MiXCR was run by TCRdb on the reads, yielding one entry per CDR3 protein. The sample records about 600,000 distinct CDR3 sequences, approximately 24% being singletons. Sequencing was carried out using CD8+ T cells from PBMCs. Receptors were obtained from a human donor in good health (CMV status not recorded). Some clones in this sample may be carry-over from other donors' samples.

J is TRBJ1-4 and V is TRBV29-1; the D gene is possibly TRBD1 (5 bases). The CDR3 loop spans 11 amino acids. V lost 7 bases, J lost 11 bases, and 14 bases lay in between. CDR1 and CDR2 from the germline V gene are SQVTM and ANQGSEA. DNA for the CDR3: TGCAGCGCGTGGGACCGCGAGAAACTGTTTTTT. Translation: CSAWDREKLFF.

The genes are TRBV19 and TRBJ1-1; tentatively, D is TRBD1 (6 bases). The CDR3 has 15 amino acids. Per the germline V gene, CDR1 is LNHDA and CDR2 is SQIVND (reference sequence). Between the trimmed V and J ends, which lost 2 bases and 4 bases, there was a span of 14 bases. CDR3 in amino acids: CASSINLGARTEAFF. Written as DNA, the CDR3 is TGTGCCAGTAGTATAAATTTGGGGGCGCGCACTGAAGCTTTCTTT.

This clonotype was counted only a few times. V gene TRBV27 combines with J gene TRBJ2-3; D unclear. V was clipped by 4 bases and J by 6 bases, with 8 bases between them. The CDR3 runs to 12 residues. Per germline, CDR1 MNHEY and CDR2 SMNVEV (reference sequence). CDR3 in amino acids: CASSSTWDTQYF. Written as DNA, the CDR3 is TGTGCCAGCAGTTCCACCTGGGATACGCAGTATTTT.

Points on this clonotype: A much larger clone differs from this one at a single base, so this may be a read error. This CDR3 reads CASGPDRSEAFF. For the CDR3, the DNA is TGTGCTAGTGGACCAGACAGGAGCGAAGCTTTCTTT. The rearrangement uses TRBV12-5 and TRBJ1-1, with a possible D match to TRBD1 (6 bases). The CDR3 sequence is 12 residues long. The germline V gene has CDR1 LGHNT and CDR2 FRNRAP. V was cut by 6 bases and J by 8 bases, with 13 bases left in between.

This clonotype has at least ten counts. The chain is built from TRBV7-6 and TRBJ2-3; perhaps TRBD2 as D (5 bases). Trimming removed 5 bases at V and 0 bases at J, with 15 bases between. This CDR3 spans 16 amino acids. CDR1 and CDR2 from the germline V gene are SGHVS and FNYEAQ. Here the CDR3 DNA reads TGTGCCAGCAGCCCCACCCCAGCGGCGAGCACAGATACGCAGTATTTT. Translation gives CASSPTPAASTDTQYF.

The chain joins TRBV6-6 to TRBJ2-5; TRBD2 agrees at 7 bases. Germline lookup yields CDR1 MNHNY and CDR2 SVGAGI (reference sequence). The V and J ends lost 2 bases and 5 bases, in that order; junction bases with no gene match: 8. This CDR3 region has 15 residues. CDR3 amino acids: CASSYMAGVGETQYF. In nucleotides, the CDR3 is TGTGCCAGCAGTTACATGGCGGGGGTTGGGGAGACCCAGTACTTC.

This clonotype was observed a few times. The V call is TRBV27, the J call TRBJ2-3, with a weak D call TRBD2 (5 bases). The CDR3 covers 14 residues. V lost 6 bases to trimming and J lost 0 bases, with 10 bases between them. Germline-derived CDR1 and CDR2 are MNHEY and SMNVEV (reference sequence). CDR3 in DNA: TGTGCCAGCAGAGCCCGGACTAGCACAGATACGCAGTATTTT. Amino acids: CASRARTSTDTQYF.

The sample holds many counts of this clonotype. The chain employs TRBV4-3 and TRBJ1-2; tentatively, D is TRBD1 (5 bases). The CDR3 runs to 13 residues. Trimming cost V 1 base and J 7 bases, with 10 bases left between them. Looked up from germline, CDR1 is LGHNA and CDR2 is YSLEER. The CDR3 reads CASSQGQGGGYTF. In nucleotides, the CDR3 is TGCGCCAGCAGCCAAGGGCAGGGCGGTGGCTACACCTTC.

This clonotype was recorded at least ten times. The chain couples TRBV11-2 to TRBJ2-5; D possibly matches TRBD1 or TRBD2 (5 bases each). Trimming left V 5 bases short and J 4 bases short, with 20 bases between. This CDR3 comprises 16 residues. CDR1 and CDR2 (germline): SGHAT, FQNNGV. CDR3 residues: CASSNTLGDVGETQYF. CDR3 in DNA: TGTGCCAGCAGCAATACACTGGGGGACGTAGGAGAGACCCAGTACTTC.

This clonotype was observed at least ten times. The J gene is TRBJ2-7, the V gene TRBV7-2, with D hard to call. CDR1 and CDR2 (germline): SGHTA, FQGNSA. V lost 4 bases and J 6 bases, leaving 7 bases between the germline ends. This CDR3 is built from 11 residues. In DNA form, the CDR3 reads TGTGCCAGCAGCTCAGAGCCCGAGCAGTACGTC. This sequence encodes CASSSEPEQYV.

This clonotype has ten or more counts. J is TRBJ1-5 and V is TRBV28, with 9 bases lining up with TRBD1. Looked up from germline, CDR1 is MDHEN and CDR2 is SYDVKM. The CDR3 has 23 amino acids. After removal of 4 bases from V and 0 bases from J, the junction contained 25 bases not matched to a gene. The CDR3 region has the DNA TGTGCCAGCAGTTCTGTGTTTTTGGGGCTGACAGGGGGGGAGACGGATAGCAATCAGCCCCAGCATTTT. This translates into CASSSVFLGLTGGETDSNQPQHF.

The chain's CDR3 is CASSSPTSGVWPNTGELFF. CDR3 DNA sequence: TGCGCCAGCAGCTCCCCGACAAGCGGAGTTTGGCCGAACACCGGGGAGCTGTTTTTT. This chain uses TRBV5-1 with TRBJ2-2; tentative D call: TRBD2 (5 bases). Per the germline V gene, CDR1 is SGHRS and CDR2 is YFSETQ. Trimming shortened V by 3 bases and J by 0 bases, and 21 bases separated the two germline ends. The CDR3 totals 19 residues.

In its sample, this clonotype was seen many times. This chain connects TRBV7-8 to TRBJ2-1, with unresolved D. CDR1 is SGHVS and CDR2 is FQNEAQ in the germline V gene. The CDR3 is 16 residues long. The ends were cut back, 2 bases at V and 0 bases at J, with 11 bases in the middle. CDR3 amino acids: CASSLRGSNSYNEQFF. Written as DNA, the CDR3 is TGTGCCAGCAGCTTAAGAGGCAGCAACTCCTACAATGAGCAGTTCTTC. Full variable domain (remainder filled in from reference TRBV7-8 and TRBJ2-1): GAGVSQSPRYKVAKRGQDVALRCDPISGHVSLFWYQQALGQGPEFLTYFQNEAQLDKSGLPSDRFFAERPEGSVSTLKIQRTQQEDSAVYLCASSLRGSNSYNEQFFGPGTRLTVL.

The genes are TRBV7-9 and TRBJ2-7; 11 nucleotides align to TRBD2. Germline V gives CDR1 SEHNR, CDR2 FQNEAQ (reference sequence). This CDR3 comprises 15 residues. This CDR3 reads CASASGLAEAYEQYF. Here the CDR3 DNA reads TGTGCATCGGCATCGGGACTAGCGGAGGCCTACGAGCAGTACTTC.

The chain links TRBV7-8 to TRBJ2-1; D gene ambiguous. V was shortened by 5 bases and J by 8 bases, with 19 bases between the two germline ends. The CDR3 covers 15 residues. CDR1 SGHVS and CDR2 FQNEAQ come from the germline V gene. The CDR3 sequence: CASSPHDWDGDEQFF. The CDR3 DNA reads TGTGCCAGCAGCCCACATGACTGGGATGGCGATGAGCAGTTCTTC. The variable domain in full, completed from reference TRBV7-8 and TRBJ2-1, reads GAGVSQSPRYKVAKRGQDVALRCDPISGHVSLFWYQQALGQGPEFLTYFQNEAQLDKSGLPSDRFFAERPEGSVSTLKIQRTQQEDSAVYLCASSPHDWDGDEQFFGPGTRLTVL.

The CDR3 sequence is CASSFRDIKAFF. CDR3 DNA sequence: TGTGCCAGCAGCTTCCGGGACATTAAAGCTTTCTTT. The gene calls are TRBV7-9 and TRBJ1-1; a weak D match, TRBD1 (6 bases). Germline-derived CDR1 and CDR2 are SEHNR and FQNEAQ (reference sequence). Between the trimmed V and J ends, which lost 3 bases and 9 bases, there was a span of 11 bases. The CDR3 consists of 12 residues.

The sample holds a few counts of this clonotype. The CDR3 DNA follows: TGTGCCACTCTCAGGGTGGGCAGCACAGATACGCAGTATTTT. It yields the protein CATLRVGSTDTQYF. This chain links TRBV15 with TRBJ2-3, with D perhaps matching TRBD1 (5 bases). CDR3 length: 14 amino acids. V dropped 9 bases and J dropped 0 bases, with 13 bases sitting between them. Germline loops: CDR1 LNHNV, CDR2 YYDKDF (reference sequence).

V and J are TRBV3-1 and TRBJ1-1; no reliable D call. In germline, CDR1 is LGHDT, CDR2 YNNKEL (reference sequence). V dropped 3 bases and J dropped 2 bases, with 13 bases sitting between them. The CDR3 is 15 amino acids. The CDR3: CASSHDGVLNTEAFF. In DNA form, the CDR3 reads TGTGCCAGCAGCCACGACGGGGTTTTAAACACTGAAGCTTTCTTT.